A single sample is the source of the 21 T cell receptor beta chains below, sequenced in a study of control samples from healthy donors and cancer patients. Only in-frame clones appear in the TCRdb table, and some are missing; sequencing was by immunoSEQ multiplex PCR. Of 120,000 to 150,000 clones listed, 75% to 90% are singletons. The sequencing sample was made of blood. These receptors were collected from a man under 40 in good health.

V and J are TRBV11-3 and TRBJ1-6; D ambiguous. The CDR3 has 15 residues. Germline V gives CDR1 SGHNT, CDR2 YENEEA. V was cut by 5 bases and J by 3 bases, with 11 bases left in between. As DNA, the CDR3 is TGTGCCAGCAGCCCGGGGAGAAACTATAATTCACCCCTCCACTTT. This sequence encodes CASSPGRNYNSPLHF. Filled out from reference TRBV11-3 and TRBJ1-6, the complete variable domain reads EAGVVQSPRYKIIEKKQPVAFWCNPISGHNTLYWYLQNLGQGPELLIRYENEEAVDDSQLPKDRFSAERLKGVDSTLKIQPAELGDSAVYLCASSPGRNYNSPLHFGNGTRLTVT.

The gene calls are TRBV6-5 and TRBJ2-7; D call uncertain. The CDR3 extends over 16 amino acids. Trimming removed 0 bases from V and 2 bases from J, with 14 bases in between. Germline CDR1 MNHEY, CDR2 SVGAGI. CDR3 in amino acids: CASSYSGRRPTYEQYF. CDR3 in DNA: TGTGCCAGCAGTTACTCGGGCAGGAGACCTACCTACGAGCAGTACTTC.

The CDR3 coding sequence is TGTGCCAGCAGCGTTGGTAGGGGGGCCGGGCAGCCCCAGCATTTT. It translates to CASSVGRGAGQPQHF. The chain uses TRBV7-8 and TRBJ1-5, with a possible D match to TRBD1 (6 bases). This CDR3 spans 15 amino acids. V shed 5 bases and J shed 7 bases, with 18 bases lying between them. The germline V gene encodes CDR1 SGHVS and CDR2 FQNEAQ.

The gene calls are TRBV3-1 (or the pseudogene TRBV3-2) and TRBJ2-5, with TRBD2 matching 10 bases. V was pared by 7 bases and J by 4 bases, with 6 bases of the junction left unmatched. Germline assignment: CDR1 LGHDT and CDR2 YNNKEL (reference sequence). There are 14 residues in the CDR3. In DNA form, the CDR3 reads TGTGCCAGCACCCTGGCTAGCGGGGGAGAGACCCAGTACTTC. Translating gives CASTLASGGETQYF.

This sequence joins TRBV4-1 and TRBJ1-2; D gene ambiguous. V was shortened by 7 bases and J by 4 bases, with 16 bases between the two germline ends. The CDR3 covers 14 residues. Germline assignment: CDR1 MGHRA and CDR2 YSYEKL. CDR3 coding DNA: TGCGCCAGCACCCCCGGTAACCAGGTCTATGGCTACACCTTC. Protein product: CASTPGNQVYGYTF.

The V gene is TRBV27, the J gene TRBJ2-7, with no clear D. Germline V gives CDR1 MNHEY, CDR2 SMNVEV (reference sequence). CDR3 length equals 11 residues. Trimming cost V 6 bases and J 3 bases, with 6 bases left between them. For the CDR3, the DNA is TGTGCCAGCAGCCTAGGCTACGAGCAGTACTTC. Encoded protein: CASSLGYEQYF.

The chain employs TRBV5-6 and TRBJ1-2, with D perhaps TRBD1 (5 bases). The CDR3 consists of 13 residues. Trimming removed 4 bases at V and 2 bases at J, with 9 bases between. Per the germline V gene, CDR1 is SGHDT and CDR2 is YYEEEE. This CDR3 is CASSPEGNYGYTF. CDR3 sequence (DNA): TGTGCCAGCAGCCCCGAGGGGAACTATGGCTACACCTTC.

As DNA, the CDR3 is TGCGCCAGCAGCCGGTCCCGGGGGGGAGACACCGGGGAGCTGTTTTTT. Protein product: CASSRSRGGDTGELFF. The chain joins TRBV4-1 to TRBJ2-2, with TRBD2 matching over 8 bases. Germline CDR1 MGHRA, CDR2 YSYEKL. V lost 4 bases, J lost 3 bases, and 7 bases stayed unmatched. The CDR3 extends over 16 amino acids.

The CDR3 loop is CASSLDSGDTQYF. CDR3 DNA sequence: TGTGCCAGCAGCTTAGATAGCGGGGATACGCAGTATTTT. The chain is built from TRBV7-2 and TRBJ2-3; the match to TRBD2 covers 7 bases. CDR3 length equals 13 residues. V lost 1 base, J lost 6 bases, and 1 base stayed unmatched. Germline CDR1 SGHTA, CDR2 FQGNSA.

The J gene is TRBJ1-1, the V gene TRBV29-1; D is uncertain. CDR3 length: 12 residues. The germline V gene has CDR1 SQVTM and CDR2 ANQGSEA. V was pared by 5 bases and J by 2 bases, with 9 bases between. CDR3 region: CSVLRRNTEAFF. Here the CDR3 DNA reads TGCAGCGTTCTAAGGAGAAACACTGAAGCTTTCTTT. The complete variable domain, with remaining parts taken from reference TRBV29-1 and TRBJ1-1, reads SAVISQKPSRDICQRGTSLTIQCQVDSQVTMMFWYRQQPGQSLTLIATANQGSEATYESGFVIDKFPISRPNLTFSTLTVSNMSPEDSSIYLCSVLRRNTEAFFGQGTRLTVV.

The chain recombines TRBV4-1 with TRBJ1-1; D ambiguous. Deletions cut 0 bases from V and 0 bases from J, with 2 bases between. Germline assignment: CDR1 MGHRA and CDR2 YSYEKL. CDR3 size: 13 residues. The CDR3 nucleotides read TGCGCCAGCAGCCAAGAACTGAACACTGAAGCTTTCTTT. It is translated as CASSQELNTEAFF.

The V and J genes are TRBV19 and TRBJ2-4, with no clear D. This CDR3 contains 15 residues. The germline CDR1 and CDR2 sequences are LNHDA and SQIVND (reference sequence). The ends were cut back, 1 base at V and 3 bases at J, with 10 bases in the middle. DNA for the CDR3: TGTGCCAGTAGTATAGGCAACTACATCAAAAACATTCAGTACTTC. This translates into CASSIGNYIKNIQYF.

The chain carries TRBV12-3 or TRBV12-4 and TRBJ2-4, with 7 bases that match TRBD1. CDR3 length: 13 amino acids. J was trimmed by 10 bases and V by 9 bases; bases with no gene match: 12. Here the CDR3 DNA reads TGTGCCAGTAAGGGGGACAGAAATTGGATTCAGTACTTC. Translated: CASKGDRNWIQYF.

The chain recombines TRBV5-1 with TRBJ1-1, with D tentatively TRBD1 (5 bases). The CDR3 consists of 15 residues. Between the trimmed V and J ends, which lost 0 bases and 4 bases, there was a span of 13 bases. Germline V gene data show CDR1 as SGHRS and CDR2 as YFSETQ. The DNA for the CDR3 is TGCGCCAGCAGCTTGGCCGGAGGGAGGGGCACTGAAGCTTTCTTT. Its protein is CASSLAGGRGTEAFF.

The rearrangement uses TRBV5-6 and TRBJ1-5; 7 nucleotides align to TRBD1. Trimming took 5 bases from V and 7 from J; bases not matched to a gene: 6. CDR3 length: 13 amino acids. CDR1 SGHDT and CDR2 YYEEEE come from the germline V gene. The CDR3 loop is CASSRGQRQPQHF. CDR3 nucleotide sequence: TGTGCCAGCAGTAGGGGACAGCGGCAGCCCCAGCATTTT.

The chain couples TRBV10-1 to TRBJ2-2; a weak D match, TRBD2 (5 bases). The CDR3 length is 14 residues. CDR1 is WNHNN, CDR2 SYGVQD, per germline (reference sequence). V gave up 6 bases and J gave up 2 bases, with 10 bases separating them. The CDR3 is CASRPTGNTGELFF. CDR3 coding DNA: TGCGCCAGCAGACCGACGGGAAACACCGGGGAGCTGTTTTTT.

The V gene is TRBV4-3, the J gene TRBJ1-2, with TRBD1 as a possible D gene (5 bases). Germline V gives CDR1 LGHNA, CDR2 YSLEER. Deletions cut 1 base from V and 4 bases from J, with 13 bases between. The CDR3 is made up of 15 amino acids. The CDR3 reads CASSQVGRKSYGYTF. The DNA for the CDR3 is TGCGCCAGCAGCCAAGTGGGACGAAAGTCCTATGGCTACACCTTC.

The chain recombines TRBV5-1 with TRBJ1-1, with 8 bases matching TRBD1. V shed 4 bases and J 4 bases; nucleotides not matched to a gene: 9. This CDR3 region has 15 residues. Looked up from germline, CDR1 is SGHRS and CDR2 is YFSETQ. The CDR3 protein is CASSATQGGGTEAFF. CDR3 in DNA: TGCGCCAGCAGCGCAACACAGGGGGGTGGCACTGAAGCTTTCTTT. The complete variable domain, with remaining parts taken from reference TRBV5-1 and TRBJ1-1, reads KAGVTQTPRYLIKTRGQQVTLSCSPISGHRSVSWYQQTPGQGLQFLFEYFSETQRNKGNFPGRFSGRQFSNSRSEMNVSTLELGDSALYLCASSATQGGGTEAFFGQGTRLTVV.

The chain employs TRBV4-1 and TRBJ1-1; TRBD1 is a possible D gene (6 bases). Germline CDR1 MGHRA, CDR2 YSYEKL. The CDR3 extends over 15 amino acids. Trimming stripped 3 bases from V and 4 bases from J, with 15 bases between. Here the CDR3 DNA reads TGCGCCAGCAGCCATTTACAGGGACCCGGCACTGAAGCTTTCTTT. Residues: CASSHLQGPGTEAFF.

CDR3 in amino acids: CACDREENNSPLHF. Here the CDR3 DNA reads TGTGCCTGTGACAGGGAAGAGAATAATTCACCCCTCCACTTT. The gene calls are TRBV30 and TRBJ1-6; 7 bases align to TRBD1. Per the germline V gene, CDR1 is GTSNPN and CDR2 is SVGIG (reference sequence). This CDR3 contains 14 residues. The ends lost 6 bases at V and 5 bases at J; junction bases unmatched: 7. Full variable domain (missing parts from reference TRBV30 and TRBJ1-6): SQTIHQWPATLVQPVGSPLSLECTVEGTSNPNLYWYRQAAGRGLQLLFYSVGIGQISSEVPQNLSASRPQDRQFILSSKKLLLSDSGFYLCACDREENNSPLHFGNGTRLTVT.

J is TRBJ1-5 and V is TRBV3-1 (or the pseudogene TRBV3-2); possibly TRBD1 for D (5 bases). This CDR3 is built from 15 residues. The V gene's germline CDR1 is LGHDT and CDR2 YNNKEL (reference sequence). V was shortened by 0 bases and J by 6 bases, with 12 bases between the two germline ends. The CDR3 is CASSQDGGTGQPQHF. The CDR3 DNA reads as TGTGCCAGCAGCCAAGATGGGGGAACGGGTCAGCCCCAGCATTTT.